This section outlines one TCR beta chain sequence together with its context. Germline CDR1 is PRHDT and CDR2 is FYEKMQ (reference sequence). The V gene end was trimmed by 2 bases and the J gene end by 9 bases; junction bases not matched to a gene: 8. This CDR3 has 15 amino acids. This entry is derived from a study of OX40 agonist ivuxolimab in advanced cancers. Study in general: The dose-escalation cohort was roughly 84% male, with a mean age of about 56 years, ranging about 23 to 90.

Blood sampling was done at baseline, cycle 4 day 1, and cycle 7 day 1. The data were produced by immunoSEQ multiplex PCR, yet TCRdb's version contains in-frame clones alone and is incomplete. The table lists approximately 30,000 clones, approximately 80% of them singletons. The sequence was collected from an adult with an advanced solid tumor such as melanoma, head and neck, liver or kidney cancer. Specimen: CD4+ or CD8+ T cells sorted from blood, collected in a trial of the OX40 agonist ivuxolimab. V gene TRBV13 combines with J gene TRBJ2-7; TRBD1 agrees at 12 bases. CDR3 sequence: CASSLQGTGGEWQYF. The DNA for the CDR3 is TGTGCCAGCAGCTTACAGGGGACAGGGGGCGAGTGGCAGTACTTC.